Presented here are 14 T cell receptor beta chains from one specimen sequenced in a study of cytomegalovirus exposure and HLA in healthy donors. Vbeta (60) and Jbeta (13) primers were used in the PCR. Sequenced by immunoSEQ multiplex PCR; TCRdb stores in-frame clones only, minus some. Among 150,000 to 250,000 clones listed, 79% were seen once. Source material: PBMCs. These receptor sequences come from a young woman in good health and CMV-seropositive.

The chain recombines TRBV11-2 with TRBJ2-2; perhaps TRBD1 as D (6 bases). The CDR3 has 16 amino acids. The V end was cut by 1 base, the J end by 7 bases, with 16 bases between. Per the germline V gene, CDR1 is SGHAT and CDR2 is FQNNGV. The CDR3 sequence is CASSLAWQGSNGELFF. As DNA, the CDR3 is TGTGCCAGCAGCTTAGCGTGGCAGGGGTCTAACGGGGAGCTGTTTTTT.

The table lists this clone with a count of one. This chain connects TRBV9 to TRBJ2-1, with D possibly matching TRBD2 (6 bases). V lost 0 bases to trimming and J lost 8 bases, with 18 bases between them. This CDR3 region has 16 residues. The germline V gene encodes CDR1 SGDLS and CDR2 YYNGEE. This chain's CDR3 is CASSVGRSGAVDEQFF. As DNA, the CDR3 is TGTGCCAGCAGCGTAGGTCGTTCGGGAGCAGTCGATGAGCAGTTCTTC.

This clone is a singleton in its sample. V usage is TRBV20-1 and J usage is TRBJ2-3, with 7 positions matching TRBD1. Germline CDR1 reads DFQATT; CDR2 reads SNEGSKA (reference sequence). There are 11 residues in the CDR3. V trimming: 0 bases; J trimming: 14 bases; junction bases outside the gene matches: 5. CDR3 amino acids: CSARERGTAYF. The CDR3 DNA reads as TGCAGTGCTAGAGAGAGAGGGACAGCGTATTTT.

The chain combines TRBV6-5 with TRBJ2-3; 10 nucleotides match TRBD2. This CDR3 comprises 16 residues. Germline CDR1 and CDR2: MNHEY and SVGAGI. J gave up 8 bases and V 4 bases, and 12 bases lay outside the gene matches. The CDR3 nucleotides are TGTGCCAGCAGTTCTTGGACTAGCGGAGACCGTGGTACGCAGTATTTT. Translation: CASSSWTSGDRGTQYF.

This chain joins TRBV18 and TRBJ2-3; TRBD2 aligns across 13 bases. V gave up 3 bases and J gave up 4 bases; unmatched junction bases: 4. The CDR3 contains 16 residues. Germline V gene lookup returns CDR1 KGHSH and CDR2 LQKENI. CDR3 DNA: TGTGCCAGCTCACCCCGGACTAGCGGGAGCGCAGATACGCAGTATTTT. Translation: CASSPRTSGSADTQYF.

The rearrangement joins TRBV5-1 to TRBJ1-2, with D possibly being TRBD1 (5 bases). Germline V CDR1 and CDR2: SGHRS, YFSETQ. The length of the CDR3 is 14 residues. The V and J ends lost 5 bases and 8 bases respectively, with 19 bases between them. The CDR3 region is CASRTSPPGGGYTF. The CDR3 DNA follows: TGCGCCAGCAGGACTTCCCCACCCGGGGGGGGCTACACCTTC.

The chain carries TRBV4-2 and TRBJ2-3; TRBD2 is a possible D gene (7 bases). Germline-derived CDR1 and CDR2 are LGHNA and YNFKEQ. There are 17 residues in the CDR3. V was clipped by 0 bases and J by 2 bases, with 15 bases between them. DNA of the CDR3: TGTGCCAGCAGCCAAGATTTTCTTGGGGGGGCCACAGATACGCAGTATTTT. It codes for CASSQDFLGGATDTQYF.

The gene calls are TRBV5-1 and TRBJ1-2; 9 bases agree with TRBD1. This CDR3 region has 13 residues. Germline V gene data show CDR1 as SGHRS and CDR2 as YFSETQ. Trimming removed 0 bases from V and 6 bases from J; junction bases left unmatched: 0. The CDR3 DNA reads TGCGCCAGCAGCTTGGGACAGGGGGATGGCTACACCTTC. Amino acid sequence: CASSLGQGDGYTF.

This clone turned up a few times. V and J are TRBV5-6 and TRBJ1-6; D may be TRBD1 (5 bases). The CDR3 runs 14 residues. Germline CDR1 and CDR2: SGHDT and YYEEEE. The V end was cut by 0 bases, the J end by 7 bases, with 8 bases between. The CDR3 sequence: CASSLVGGNSPLHF. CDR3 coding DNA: TGTGCCAGCAGCTTGGTGGGGGGGAATTCACCCCTCCACTTT.

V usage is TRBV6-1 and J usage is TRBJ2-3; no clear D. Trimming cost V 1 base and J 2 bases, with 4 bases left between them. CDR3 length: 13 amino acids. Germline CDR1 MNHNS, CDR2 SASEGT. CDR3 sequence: CASSEVITDTQYF. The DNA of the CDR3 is TGTGCCAGCAGTGAAGTTATCACAGATACGCAGTATTTT.

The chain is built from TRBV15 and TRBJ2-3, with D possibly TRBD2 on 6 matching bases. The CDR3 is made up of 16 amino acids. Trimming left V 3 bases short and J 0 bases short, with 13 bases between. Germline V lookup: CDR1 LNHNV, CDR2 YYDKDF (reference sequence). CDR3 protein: CATSRGMSGSTDTQYF. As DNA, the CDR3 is TGTGCCACCAGCAGGGGAATGAGCGGGAGCACAGATACGCAGTATTTT.

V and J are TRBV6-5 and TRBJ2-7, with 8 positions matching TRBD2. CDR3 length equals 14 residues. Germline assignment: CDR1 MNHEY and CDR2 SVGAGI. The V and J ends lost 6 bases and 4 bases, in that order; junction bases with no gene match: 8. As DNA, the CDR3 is TGTGCCAGCAGCCGCGGGACTAGGCTTTACGAGCAGTACTTC. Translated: CASSRGTRLYEQYF.

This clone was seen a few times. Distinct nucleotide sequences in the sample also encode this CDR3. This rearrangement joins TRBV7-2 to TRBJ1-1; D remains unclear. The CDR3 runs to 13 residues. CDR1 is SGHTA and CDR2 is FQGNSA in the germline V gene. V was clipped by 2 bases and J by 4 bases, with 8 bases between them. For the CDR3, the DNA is TGTGCCAGCAGCTTAACTTCGCGCACTGAAGCTTTCTTT. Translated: CASSLTSRTEAFF.

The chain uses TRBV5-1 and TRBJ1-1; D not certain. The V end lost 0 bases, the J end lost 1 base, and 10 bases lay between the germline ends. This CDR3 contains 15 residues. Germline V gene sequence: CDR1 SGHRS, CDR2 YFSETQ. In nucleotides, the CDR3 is TGCGCCAGCAGCTTGGGGGCGATGCCGAACACTGAAGCTTTCTTT. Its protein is CASSLGAMPNTEAFF.